These 17 T cell receptor beta chains share one sample of origin, sequenced in a study of identical twins. TCRdb passed the 5' RACE reads through MiXCR, listing each CDR3 protein once. The sample consists of 430,000 or so distinct CDR3 sequences, 24% of them appearing once. This same sample was also part of a study on T cells expressing NK-cell markers.

The material sequenced was CD4+ T cells sorted from blood. The receptors shown here come from a woman under 30 in good health.

This clonotype was seen a handful of times. V usage is TRBV5-1 and J usage is TRBJ2-5, with D tentatively TRBD1 or TRBD2 (5 bases each). Trimming removed 5 bases at V and 2 bases at J, with 13 bases between. There are 14 residues in the CDR3. CDR1 and CDR2 (germline): SGHRS, YFSETQ. The CDR3: CASSSRDLQETQYF. DNA for the CDR3: TGCGCCAGCAGTTCCCGGGACCTTCAAGAGACCCAGTACTTC.

This clonotype was recorded a few times. V usage is TRBV5-1 and J usage is TRBJ2-7; 13 bases fit TRBD2. The CDR3 is 15 amino acids. CDR1 is SGHRS and CDR2 is YFSETQ in the germline V gene. Losses at the gene ends were 4 bases for V and 5 bases for J; bases not matched to a gene: 6. In DNA, the CDR3 is TGCGCCAGCAGCCTTGGACTAGCGGGAGCCCACGAGCAGTACTTC. Protein product: CASSLGLAGAHEQYF.

The chain employs TRBV6-5 and TRBJ2-3; D not resolved. There are 14 residues in the CDR3. Germline lookup yields CDR1 MNHEY and CDR2 SVGAGI. The V gene lost 0 bases and the J gene lost 6 bases, with 10 bases spanning the gap. The CDR3 is CASSYSLKADTQYF. The CDR3 DNA reads as TGTGCCAGCAGTTACTCTCTAAAGGCCGATACGCAGTATTTT.

The chain recombines TRBV14 with TRBJ2-3; 9 bases are shared with TRBD1. V lost 4 bases to trimming and J lost 7 bases; unmatched junction nucleotides: 6. Germline V lookup: CDR1 SGHDN, CDR2 FVKESK. The CDR3 sequence is 14 residues long. CDR3 amino acids: CASSRVDRGNTQYF. CDR3 bases: TGTGCCAGCAGCCGCGTGGACAGGGGAAATACGCAGTATTTT.

The V gene is TRBV3-1, the J gene TRBJ1-5; D gene uncertain. CDR3 length equals 13 residues. V was cut by 2 bases and J by 4 bases, with 6 bases left in between. The V gene's germline CDR1 is LGHDT and CDR2 YNNKEL (reference sequence). The CDR3 spells CASSQISNQPQHF. CDR3 DNA sequence: TGTGCCAGCAGCCAAATTAGTAATCAGCCCCAGCATTTT. The full variable domain, in which reference TRBV3-1 and TRBJ1-5 provide the parts outside the CDR3, is DTAVSQTPKYLVTQMGNDKSIKCEQNLGHDTMYWYKQDSKKFLKIMFSYNNKELIINETVPNRFSPKSPDKAHLNLHINSLELGDSAVYFCASSQISNQPQHFGDGTRLSIL.

The CDR3 region is CASSYGLSYEQYF. The CDR3 DNA reads as TGTGCCAGCAGTTACGGCCTTTCCTACGAGCAGTACTTC. J is TRBJ2-7 and V is TRBV6-5; D not certain. V shed 2 bases and J shed 1 base, with 6 bases lying between them. Germline CDR1 and CDR2: MNHEY and SVGAGI. The CDR3 has 13 residues.

A single count supports this clonotype. This chain links TRBV7-2 with TRBJ2-3, with 7 bases identical to TRBD2. The CDR3 spans 14 residues. Germline CDR1 reads SGHTA; CDR2 reads FQGNSA. The V and J ends lost 1 base and 4 bases, in that order; junction bases with no gene match: 2. CDR3 region: CASSLVLAADTQYF. Written as DNA, the CDR3 is TGTGCCAGCAGCTTAGTGCTAGCGGCAGATACGCAGTATTTT. Based on the CDR3 plus reference TRBV7-2 and TRBJ2-3, the full variable domain is GAGVSQSPSNKVTEKGKDVELRCDPISGHTALYWYRQSLGQGLEFLIYFQGNSAPDKSGLPSDRFSAERTGGSVSTLTIQRTQQEDSAVYLCASSLVLAADTQYFGPGTRLTVL.

The chain recombines TRBV4-3 with TRBJ2-7; 11 bases are a match to TRBD1. In germline, CDR1 is LGHNA, CDR2 YSLEER. Trimming took 1 base from V and 5 from J; bases not matched to a gene: 7. The CDR3 is 16 amino acids. CDR3 in amino acids: CASSQVEGTGGHEQYF. The CDR3 DNA reads as TGCGCCAGCAGCCAAGTGGAAGGGACAGGGGGTCACGAGCAGTACTTC.

The chain uses TRBV5-8 and TRBJ2-3; 10 positions match TRBD1. CDR3 length equals 16 residues. J gave up 5 bases and V 3 bases, and 9 bases lay outside the gene matches. Germline V lookup: CDR1 SGHTS, CDR2 YDEGEE. The CDR3 loop is CASSSTRQGAKDTQYF. The CDR3, as DNA: TGTGCCAGCAGCTCGACAAGACAGGGGGCTAAAGATACGCAGTATTTT.

The chain's CDR3 is CSVGNIGQGSSYEQYF. CDR3 in DNA: TGCAGCGTTGGAAACATAGGACAGGGGAGCTCCTACGAGCAGTACTTC. The chain links TRBV29-1 to TRBJ2-7; 9 positions agree with TRBD1. The germline V gene has CDR1 SQVTM and CDR2 ANQGSEA. J was trimmed by 0 bases and V by 4 bases; bases with no gene match: 10. The CDR3 is 16 amino acids.

This clonotype showed up just a few times. The chain combines TRBV29-1 with TRBJ1-1; tentative D call: TRBD1 (6 bases). The V end lost 4 bases, the J end lost 4 bases, and 19 bases lay between the germline ends. Germline V CDR1 and CDR2: SQVTM, ANQGSEA. CDR3 size: 15 residues. The CDR3 protein is CSVGGTSSGATEAFF. CDR3 coding DNA: TGCAGCGTTGGGGGGACCTCATCGGGGGCCACTGAAGCTTTCTTT.

This clonotype was observed a handful of times. The J gene is TRBJ2-3, the V gene TRBV20-1, with unresolved D. The CDR3 length is 12 residues. V was trimmed by 3 bases and J by 0 bases, leaving 4 bases between them. Per the germline V gene, CDR1 is DFQATT and CDR2 is SNEGSKA (reference sequence). The DNA for the CDR3 is TGCAGTGCTAGTAGTAGCACAGATACGCAGTATTTT. Protein: CSASSSTDTQYF.

The chain recombines TRBV5-1 with TRBJ2-7; D is ambiguous. Deletions cut 0 bases from V and 2 bases from J, with 9 bases between. CDR1 is SGHRS, CDR2 YFSETQ, per germline. The CDR3 length is 14 residues. The CDR3 loop reads CASSLDAVTYEQYF. In DNA, the CDR3 is TGCGCCAGCAGCTTGGACGCAGTAACCTACGAGCAGTACTTC.

This chain's CDR3 is CASSAGGPLHF. The CDR3 nucleotides read TGTGCCAGCAGCGCCGGTGGACCCCTCCACTTT. The rearrangement joins TRBV9 to TRBJ1-6; D not resolved. Per the germline V gene, CDR1 is SGDLS and CDR2 is YYNGEE. Trimming cost V 3 bases and J 12 bases, with 7 bases left between them. The CDR3 loop spans 11 amino acids.

V is TRBV9 and J is TRBJ2-7; possibly TRBD2 for D (5 bases). The CDR3 covers 12 residues. V gave up 5 bases and J gave up 7 bases, with 13 bases separating them. Germline CDR1 reads SGDLS; CDR2 reads YYNGEE. CDR3 amino acids: CASSLISGEQYF. As DNA, the CDR3 is TGTGCCAGCAGTCTTATCTCGGGAGAGCAGTACTTC.

This clonotype was found a few times. The chain is built from TRBV9 and TRBJ2-5; 15 nucleotides line up with TRBD2. The trim removed 5 bases at V and 4 bases at J, leaving 9 bases unmatched. The CDR3 extends over 17 amino acids. Germline CDR1 is SGDLS and CDR2 is YYNGEE. Here the CDR3 DNA reads TGTGCCAGCAGTCAAGGACTAGCGGGAGGGAGGGGAGAGACCCAGTACTTC. Its protein is CASSQGLAGGRGETQYF.

In DNA, the CDR3 is TGCAGTGCTAGAGCGCCTCAGGGGGAAAAACTGTTTTTT. This sequence encodes CSARAPQGEKLFF. This chain uses TRBV20-1 with TRBJ1-4; the D gene is possibly TRBD1 (6 bases). CDR3 size: 13 residues. Germline V gene sequence: CDR1 DFQATT, CDR2 SNEGSKA (reference sequence). V dropped 1 base and J dropped 8 bases, with 11 bases sitting between them.